A single sample is the source of the 13 T cell receptor beta chains below, sequenced in a study of response to subunit inactivated influenza vaccine. TCRdb used MiXCR to reprocess the RT-PCR reads, holding one entry per CDR3 protein. This sample has about 650,000 distinct CDR3 sequences, with approximately 14% found just once. Sequences were derived from PBMCs from blood, sampled 11 to 12 days after vaccination. These receptors came from a man aged 50-60 years who received an inactivated influenza vaccine.

This clonotype was detected a few times. This sequence joins TRBV12-3 or TRBV12-4 and TRBJ2-7; D may match TRBD1 or TRBD2 (5 bases each). Deletions cut 3 bases from V and 4 bases from J, with 13 bases between. The length of the CDR3 is 14 residues. CDR3 nucleotide sequence: TGTGCCAGCAGTTTCGGGACGCCGTTTTACGAGCAGTACTTC. This encodes CASSFGTPFYEQYF.

The chain couples TRBV20-1 to TRBJ2-3, with D possibly being TRBD2 (5 bases). CDR3 length: 14 residues. Trimming stripped 4 bases from V and 2 bases from J, with 13 bases between. Germline values: CDR1 DFQATT, CDR2 SNEGSKA (reference sequence). The CDR3, as DNA: TGCAGTGCTATGAGTGGGGAGTACACAGATACGCAGTATTTT. This sequence encodes CSAMSGEYTDTQYF.

A few counts support this clonotype. V and J are TRBV20-1 and TRBJ2-2; D is possibly TRBD1 (5 bases). The length of the CDR3 is 13 residues. Germline V gene lookup returns CDR1 DFQATT and CDR2 SNEGSKA (reference sequence). V was cut by 3 bases and J by 5 bases, with 10 bases left in between. CDR3: CSASWAGTGELFF. As DNA, the CDR3 is TGCAGTGCTAGTTGGGCAGGGACCGGGGAGCTGTTTTTT.

This clonotype occurred a few times. The CDR3 DNA reads TGTGCCAGCTCAGCCGAACTAGCGGGAGGGCCATACGAGCAGTACTTC. It translates to CASSAELAGGPYEQYF. The chain couples TRBV18 to TRBJ2-7; 13 bases map to TRBD2. V trimming: 5 bases; J trimming: 4 bases; junction bases outside the gene matches: 8. Germline V lookup: CDR1 KGHSH, CDR2 LQKENI. The CDR3 is made up of 16 amino acids.

The chain is built from TRBV4-1 and TRBJ1-3; weak D call: TRBD1 (6 bases). Trimming removed 4 bases at V and 0 bases at J, with 22 bases between. CDR3 length equals 19 residues. Germline CDR1 reads MGHRA; CDR2 reads YSYEKL. The CDR3 reads CASSRYVGARDNSGNTIYF. The CDR3, as DNA: TGCGCCAGCAGCCGATACGTGGGGGCGAGGGATAACTCTGGAAACACCATATATTTT.

This sequence joins TRBV9 and TRBJ1-2; D gene unclear. The germline gives CDR1 SGDLS, CDR2 YYNGEE. This CDR3 is 16 amino acids long. Trimming removed 3 bases from V and 0 bases from J, with 15 bases in between. The CDR3 loop is CASSDGPGIPNYGYTF. In nucleotides, the CDR3 is TGTGCCAGCAGCGATGGGCCCGGGATCCCTAACTATGGCTACACCTTC.

The CDR3 DNA is TGTGCCAGCAGTTTCGGACAGGGACGCTCCTACGAGCAGTACTTC. Its translation is CASSFGQGRSYEQYF. This rearrangement joins TRBV7-9 to TRBJ2-7; 8 nucleotides match TRBD1. CDR1 is SEHNR and CDR2 is FQNEAQ in the germline V gene (reference sequence). The V gene end was trimmed by 6 bases and the J gene end by 0 bases; junction bases not matched to a gene: 7. The CDR3 is made up of 15 amino acids. The full variable domain, with the rest looked up from reference TRBV7-9 and TRBJ2-7, is DTGVSQNPRHKITKRGQNVTFRCDPISEHNRLYWYRQTLGQGPEFLTYFQNEAQLEKSRLLSDRFSAERPKGSFSTLEIQRTEQGDSAMYLCASSFGQGRSYEQYFGPGTRLTVT.

This chain links TRBV10-2 with TRBJ1-5; D gene unclear. Trimming removed 2 bases at V and 0 bases at J, with 20 bases between. Germline V gives CDR1 WSHSY, CDR2 SAAADI. The CDR3 loop spans 19 amino acids. In DNA form, the CDR3 reads TGCGCCAGCAGTGAGCCGGCCGGTGGCAGGACTTATAGCAATCAGCCCCAGCATTTT. Amino acids: CASSEPAGGRTYSNQPQHF.

The sample holds a few counts of this clonotype. The CDR3 DNA reads TGCAGTGCTAGAAGGCTAGCGGGAGATGGGGATACGCAGTATTTT. It codes for CSARRLAGDGDTQYF. The chain joins TRBV20-1 to TRBJ2-3; 10 positions match TRBD2. CDR3 size: 15 residues. Losses at the gene ends were 2 bases for V and 6 bases for J; bases not matched to a gene: 8. Germline V CDR1 and CDR2: DFQATT, SNEGSKA (reference sequence).

The rearrangement uses TRBV5-1 and TRBJ2-5, with 9 nucleotides matching TRBD2. The germline CDR1 and CDR2 sequences are SGHRS and YFSETQ. J was trimmed by 2 bases and V by 3 bases; bases with no gene match: 5. This CDR3 is 15 amino acids long. CDR3 nucleotides: TGCGCCAGCAGCTACGACGCGGGGGGGCAAGAGACCCAGTACTTC. This gives the protein CASSYDAGGQETQYF.

CDR3 coding DNA: TGTGCCACCAGCACTCTTAGGGGGACAAGCGGGGATTACAATGAGCAGTTCTTC. Amino acids: CATSTLRGTSGDYNEQFF. The V gene is TRBV15, the J gene TRBJ2-1; TRBD2 is a possible D gene (7 bases). Germline V gene lookup returns CDR1 LNHNV and CDR2 YYDKDF (reference sequence). The ends were cut back, 4 bases at V and 4 bases at J, with 23 bases in the middle. This CDR3 is built from 18 residues.

The V and J genes are TRBV11-2 and TRBJ2-1; 10 bases match TRBD2. The V segment lost 5 bases and the J segment 2 bases; nucleotides outside the gene matches: 18. CDR1 is SGHAT and CDR2 is FQNNGV in the germline V gene. The CDR3 extends over 20 amino acids. CDR3 sequence (DNA): TGTGCCAGCAGCCCGGGCGCGCCAGCGGGGGGGCCGATTACCTACAATGAGCAGTTCTTC. Its translation is CASSPGAPAGGPITYNEQFF.

The rearrangement links TRBV5-1 to TRBJ2-1; D may be TRBD1 (6 bases). V gave up 4 bases and J gave up 5 bases, with 10 bases separating them. There are 13 residues in the CDR3. Per the germline V gene, CDR1 is SGHRS and CDR2 is YFSETQ. DNA for the CDR3: TGCGCCAGCAGCGTGACAGGACACAATGAGCAGTTCTTC. Residues: CASSVTGHNEQFF.